The sample holds a few counts of the clone carrying this T cell receptor (beta chain). The data originate from a study of T cells in Graves' hyperthyroidism and ophthalmopathy. Amplification of TCR beta CDR3 regions was performed using RNA transcripts as template. With the HTBI primer set, the TCR CDR3 went through a first round of RT-PCR. TCRdb processed the multiplex PCR reads anew with MiXCR; each CDR3 protein has one entry. The repertoire includes more than 350,000 distinct CDR3 sequences, about 17% of them detected once, and roughly 35% sits in the top ten. Specimen: blood. This receptor was identified in a woman in her twenties or thirties with Graves' hyperthyroidism that later progressed to Graves' ophthalmopathy.

CDR3 loop: CAIRGQDYEQYF. The CDR3 DNA sequence: TGTGCCATCAGGGGACAGGACTACGAGCAGTACTTC. J is TRBJ2-7 and V is TRBV10-3; TRBD1 agrees at 8 bases. CDR1 and CDR2 from the germline V gene are ENHRY and SYGVKD. J gave up 3 bases and V 6 bases, and 1 base lay outside the gene matches. This CDR3 is built from 12 residues.